Included here is one T cell receptor beta chain sequence, with context. The antigen is unknown. This specimen belongs to a study of T cell responses to AZD1222 COVID-19 vaccine. Study details: Pooled in the analysis were second doses at about 4 or about 12 weeks.

The CDR3 consists of 12 residues. The germline gives CDR1 GTSNPN, CDR2 SVGIG (reference sequence). Trimming took 3 bases from V and 9 from J; bases not matched to a gene: 1. Study-level results: Targets within unmutated variant regions were reportedly found for nearly half of spike-specific TCRs. Spike-spanning, vaccine-associated CD4 TCRs were dominant at 160-218 and 743-854. Among those given AZD1222, only six were seropositive at baseline.

The data were produced by immunoSEQ multiplex PCR, yet TCRdb's version contains in-frame clones alone and is incomplete. The data show about 84,000 clones, 70% to 90% seen once. This sample comprised peripheral blood, obtained on day 0 of AZD1222 vaccination. V usage is TRBV30 and J usage is TRBJ1-6, with 8 bases matching TRBD1. The receptor comes from an adult in good health. CDR3 nucleotide sequence: TGTGCCTGGAGGGACAGGGTTTCACCCCTCCACTTT. This sequence encodes CAWRDRVSPLHF. Full variable domain (missing parts from reference TRBV30 and TRBJ1-6): SQTIHQWPATLVQPVGSPLSLECTVEGTSNPNLYWYRQAAGRGLQLLFYSVGIGQISSEVPQNLSASRPQDRQFILSSKKLLLSDSGFYLCAWRDRVSPLHFGNGTRLTVT.